This T cell receptor (beta chain) was found in a study of OX40 agonist ivuxolimab in advanced cancers. Study background: A mean age of roughly 66 years, range about 23 to 80, was recorded, and around 85% were male.

Sequencing was performed with immunoSEQ multiplex PCR; in TCRdb, only in-frame clones are kept and a portion is missing. This sample has tens of thousands of clones, with roughly 91% found just once. As to this clone: Its antigen is unknown.

In germline, CDR1 is LNHDA, CDR2 SQIVND (reference sequence). Trimming cost V 6 bases and J 2 bases; bases outside gene matches: 3. The CDR3 loop spans 13 amino acids. Study results and limitations: The study observed clonal expansion of CD4+ and CD8+ blood T cells by week 6 at 0.1 to 3.0 mg/kg.

The receptor comes from an adult with an advanced solid tumor such as melanoma, head and neck, liver or kidney cancer. The V gene is TRBV19, the J gene TRBJ2-7, with 8 bases lining up with TRBD1. Sequences were derived from CD4+ or CD8+ T cells sorted from blood, sampled in a trial of the OX40 agonist ivuxolimab. The chain's CDR3 is CASRQGDPYEQYF. The CDR3 nucleotides are TGTGCCAGTAGACAGGGGGACCCCTACGAGCAGTACTTC.